This TCR beta chain was observed in a study of T cell repertoires in cytomegalovirus infection. Study at large: Both a matching HLA type and CMV infection were indicated by public TCR beta signatures.

Findings and caveats of the study: HLA-C-restricted, CMV-specific TCR beta clonotypes were dominant ex vivo. Carriers of CMV plus the relevant HLA were identified by cumulative public TCR beta family frequency.

TCRdb re-derived calls from the reads in MiXCR, one entry per CDR3 protein. The sample comprises almost 500,000 distinct CDR3 sequences, approximately 11% of which are singletons, and about a tenth rests with the top ten. About this clonotype itself: Its matching antigen is unknown.

The sequenced sample was PBMCs. The sequence was obtained from a human donor in good health (CMV status not recorded). Some clones in this sample may be carry-over from other donors' samples.

Here the CDR3 DNA reads TGTGCCAGCAGTTTACCCCTCCGGACAGGGGTGCAGGGGTATAGCAATCAGCCCCAGCATTTT. Its translation is CASSLPLRTGVQGYSNQPQHF. V gene TRBV28 combines with J gene TRBJ1-5; 9 bases are a match to TRBD1. The V segment lost 2 bases and the J segment 0 bases; nucleotides outside the gene matches: 17. Per germline, CDR1 MDHEN and CDR2 SYDVKM. The CDR3 is 21 amino acids.